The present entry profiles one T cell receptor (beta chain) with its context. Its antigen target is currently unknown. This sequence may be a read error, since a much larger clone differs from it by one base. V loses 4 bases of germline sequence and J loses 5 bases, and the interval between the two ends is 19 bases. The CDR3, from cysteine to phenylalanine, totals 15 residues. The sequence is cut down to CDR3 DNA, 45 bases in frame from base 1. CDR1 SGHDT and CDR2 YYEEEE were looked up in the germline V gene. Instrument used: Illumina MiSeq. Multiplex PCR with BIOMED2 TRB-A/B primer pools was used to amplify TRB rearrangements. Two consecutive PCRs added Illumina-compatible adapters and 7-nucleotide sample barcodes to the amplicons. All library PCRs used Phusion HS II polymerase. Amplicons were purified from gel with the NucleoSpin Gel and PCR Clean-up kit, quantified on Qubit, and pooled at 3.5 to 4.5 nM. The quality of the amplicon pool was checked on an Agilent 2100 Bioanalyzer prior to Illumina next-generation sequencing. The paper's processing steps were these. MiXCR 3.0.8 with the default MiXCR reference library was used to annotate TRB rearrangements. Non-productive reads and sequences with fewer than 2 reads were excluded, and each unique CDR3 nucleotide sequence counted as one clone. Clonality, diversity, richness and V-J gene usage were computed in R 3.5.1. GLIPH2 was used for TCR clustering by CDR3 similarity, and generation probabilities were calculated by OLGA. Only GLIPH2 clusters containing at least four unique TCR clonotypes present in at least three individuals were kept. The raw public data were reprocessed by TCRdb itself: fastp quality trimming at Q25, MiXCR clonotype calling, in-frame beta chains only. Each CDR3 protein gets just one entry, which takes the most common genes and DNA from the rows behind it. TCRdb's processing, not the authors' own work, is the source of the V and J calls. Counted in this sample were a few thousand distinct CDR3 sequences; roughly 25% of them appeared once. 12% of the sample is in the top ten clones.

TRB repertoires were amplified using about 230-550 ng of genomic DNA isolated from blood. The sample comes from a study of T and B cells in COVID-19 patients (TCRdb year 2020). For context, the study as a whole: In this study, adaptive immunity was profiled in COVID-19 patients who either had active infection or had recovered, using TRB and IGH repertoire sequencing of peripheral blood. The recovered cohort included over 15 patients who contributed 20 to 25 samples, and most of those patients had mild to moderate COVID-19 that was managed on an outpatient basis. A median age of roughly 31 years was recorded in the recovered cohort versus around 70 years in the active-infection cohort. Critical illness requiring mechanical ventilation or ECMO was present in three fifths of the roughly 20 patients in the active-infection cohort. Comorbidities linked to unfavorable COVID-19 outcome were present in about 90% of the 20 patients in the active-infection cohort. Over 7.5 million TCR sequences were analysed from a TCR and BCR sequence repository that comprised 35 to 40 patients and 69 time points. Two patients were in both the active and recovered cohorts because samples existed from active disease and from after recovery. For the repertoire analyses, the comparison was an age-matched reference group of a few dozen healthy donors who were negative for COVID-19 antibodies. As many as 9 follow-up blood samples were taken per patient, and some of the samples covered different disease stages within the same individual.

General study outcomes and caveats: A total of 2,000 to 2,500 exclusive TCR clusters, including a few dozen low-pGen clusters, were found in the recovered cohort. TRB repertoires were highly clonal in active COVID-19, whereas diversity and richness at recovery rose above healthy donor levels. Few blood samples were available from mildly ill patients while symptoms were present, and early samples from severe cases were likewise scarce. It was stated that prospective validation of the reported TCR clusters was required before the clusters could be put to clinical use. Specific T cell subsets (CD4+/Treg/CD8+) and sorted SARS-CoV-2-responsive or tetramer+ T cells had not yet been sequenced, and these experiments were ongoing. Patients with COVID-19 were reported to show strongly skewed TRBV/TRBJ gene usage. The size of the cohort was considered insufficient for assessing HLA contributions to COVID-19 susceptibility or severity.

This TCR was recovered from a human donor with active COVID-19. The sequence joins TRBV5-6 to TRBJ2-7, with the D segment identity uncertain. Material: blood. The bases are TGTGCCAGCAGCCCCTGGACGGGTCTCTATAACGAGCAGTACTTC. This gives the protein CASSPWTGLYNEQYF. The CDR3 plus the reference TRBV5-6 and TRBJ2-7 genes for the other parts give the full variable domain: DAGVTQSPTHLIKTRGQQVTLRCSPKSGHDTVSWYQQALGQGPQFIFQYYEEEERQRGNFPDRFSGHQFPNYSSELNVNALLLGDSALYLCASSPWTGLYNEQYFGPGTRLTVT.